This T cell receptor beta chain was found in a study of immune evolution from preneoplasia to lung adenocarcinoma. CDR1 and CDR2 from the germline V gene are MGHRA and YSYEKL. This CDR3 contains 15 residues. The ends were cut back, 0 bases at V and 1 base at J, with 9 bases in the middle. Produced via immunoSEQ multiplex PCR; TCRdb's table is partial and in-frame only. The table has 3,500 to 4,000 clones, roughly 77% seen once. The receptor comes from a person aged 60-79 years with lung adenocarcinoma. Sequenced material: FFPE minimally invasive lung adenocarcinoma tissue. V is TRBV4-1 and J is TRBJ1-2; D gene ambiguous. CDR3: CASSQDPAFNYGYTF. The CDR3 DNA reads TGCGCCAGCAGCCAAGATCCGGCCTTTAACTATGGCTACACCTTC.